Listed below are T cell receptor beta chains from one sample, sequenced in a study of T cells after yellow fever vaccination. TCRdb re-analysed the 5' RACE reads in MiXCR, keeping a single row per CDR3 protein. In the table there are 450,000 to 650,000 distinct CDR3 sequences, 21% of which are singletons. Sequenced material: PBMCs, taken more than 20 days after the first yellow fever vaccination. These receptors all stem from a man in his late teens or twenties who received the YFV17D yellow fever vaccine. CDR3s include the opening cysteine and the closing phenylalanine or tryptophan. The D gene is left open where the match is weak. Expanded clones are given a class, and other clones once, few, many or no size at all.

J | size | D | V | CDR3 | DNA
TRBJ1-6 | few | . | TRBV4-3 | CASSQDRAANSPLHF | TGCGCCAGCAGCCAAGACCGGGCAGCTAATTCACCCCTCCACTTT
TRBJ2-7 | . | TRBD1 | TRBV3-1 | CASSPEMTGVLYEQYF | TGTGCCAGCAGCCCCGAGATGACAGGGGTACTCTACGAGCAGTACTTC
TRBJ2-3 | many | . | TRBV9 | CASSVAGDADTQYF | TGTGCCAGCAGCGTAGCAGGGGACGCAGATACGCAGTATTTT
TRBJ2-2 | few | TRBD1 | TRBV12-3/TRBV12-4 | CASSPTPTGGELFF | TGTGCCAGCAGTCCCACCCCGACAGGGGGGGAGCTGTTTTTT
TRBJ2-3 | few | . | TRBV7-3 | CASSFFGLGPSTDTQYF | TGTGCCAGCAGCTTTTTTGGGTTAGGGCCTAGCACAGATACGCAGTATTTT
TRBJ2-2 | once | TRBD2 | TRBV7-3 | CASSSTGGARELFF | TGTGCCAGCAGCTCAACCGGGGGGGCGAGGGAGCTGTTTTTT
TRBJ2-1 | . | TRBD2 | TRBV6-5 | CASSYSVERGAYNEQFF | TGTGCCAGCAGTTACTCGGTCGAGCGGGGGGCCTACAATGAGCAGTTCTTC
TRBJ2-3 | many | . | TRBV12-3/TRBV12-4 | CASSLISTQYF | TGTGCCAGCAGCTTAATAAGTACGCAGTATTTT
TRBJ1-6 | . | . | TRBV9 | CASSQWYGSPLHF | TGTGCCAGCAGCCAATGGTACGGTTCACCCCTCCACTTT
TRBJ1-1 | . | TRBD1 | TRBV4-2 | CASSLQTGESAEAFF | TGTGCCAGCAGCCTCCAAACAGGGGAATCGGCTGAAGCTTTCTTT
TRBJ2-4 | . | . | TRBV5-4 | CASSLAGPKNIQYF | TGTGCCAGCAGCTTGGCCGGCCCCAAAAACATTCAGTACTTC
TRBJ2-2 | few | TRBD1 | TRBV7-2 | CASSVHGGQGLTGELFF | TGTGCCAGCAGCGTCCATGGGGGACAGGGCCTTACCGGGGAGCTGTTTTTT
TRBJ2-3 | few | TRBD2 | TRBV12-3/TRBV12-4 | CASSNRGLAGGDTQYF | TGTGCCAGCAGTAACCGGGGACTAGCGGGGGGGGATACGCAGTATTTT
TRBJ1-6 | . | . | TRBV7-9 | CASSLEVQSSDNSPLHF | TGTGCCAGCAGCTTAGAGGTACAGTCTTCAGATAATTCACCCCTCCACTTT
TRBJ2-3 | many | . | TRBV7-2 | CASSLSSSTDTQYF | TGTGCCAGCAGCCTTTCATCTAGCACAGATACGCAGTATTTT
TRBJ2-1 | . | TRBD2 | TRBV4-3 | CASSQGTSPNEQFF | TGCGCCAGCAGCCAAGGGACTAGCCCCAATGAGCAGTTCTTC
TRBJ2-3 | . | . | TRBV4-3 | CASSQEGGSADTQYF | TGCGCCAGCAGCCAAGAAGGGGGGAGCGCGGATACGCAGTATTTT
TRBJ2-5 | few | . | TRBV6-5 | CASSYGPGDQETQYF | TGTGCCAGCAGTTACGGGCCAGGGGACCAAGAGACCCAGTACTTC
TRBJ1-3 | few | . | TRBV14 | CASSPLAPGNTIYF | TGTGCCAGCAGCCCCTTGGCCCCTGGAAACACCATATATTTT
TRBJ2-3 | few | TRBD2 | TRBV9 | CASSPYSGGPDTQYF | TGTGCCAGCAGCCCCTATAGCGGGGGGCCAGATACGCAGTATTTT
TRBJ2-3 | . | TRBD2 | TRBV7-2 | CASSLGSGSGSTDTQYF | TGTGCCAGCAGCTTAGGGAGCGGTAGCGGGAGCACAGATACGCAGTATTTT
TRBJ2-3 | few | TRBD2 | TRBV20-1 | CSAWQRGFGDTQYF | TGCAGTGCCTGGCAGCGGGGGTTCGGAGATACGCAGTATTTT
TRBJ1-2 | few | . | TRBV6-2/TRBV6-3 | CASSYSDGYTF | TGTGCCAGCAGTTACTCGGATGGCTACACCTTC
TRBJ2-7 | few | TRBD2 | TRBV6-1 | CASRRRRAGGLDEQYF | TGTGCCAGCCGGAGGAGACGGGCGGGGGGGCTGGACGAGCAGTACTTC
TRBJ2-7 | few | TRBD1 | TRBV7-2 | CASVGGGQGAYEQYF | TGTGCCAGCGTCGGTGGTGGACAGGGGGCCTACGAGCAGTACTTC
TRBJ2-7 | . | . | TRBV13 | CASSLFSVPYEQYF | TGTGCCAGCAGCTTATTCTCCGTGCCCTACGAGCAGTACTTC